Each of the 24 T cell receptor beta chains below was sequenced from the same sample in a study of blood T cell repertoires in COVID-19. Clones were sequenced by immunoSEQ multiplex PCR, and TCRdb holds only the in-frame ones, with some missing. The sample shows 250,000 to 350,000 clones, 75% to 90% of them seen only once. Sequenced: peripheral blood. These receptors came from a woman in her forties or fifties who had recovered from COVID-19.

V usage is TRBV5-1 and J usage is TRBJ2-5; TRBD2 matches 12 bases. This CDR3 is built from 19 residues. CDR1 is SGHRS and CDR2 is YFSETQ in the germline V gene. With 4 bases clipped from V and 0 bases from J, the junction kept 13 bases outside the gene matches. The CDR3 DNA follows: TGCGCCAGCAGCCGTACTAGCGGGAGGTCCCAAAGTTACCAAGAGACCCAGTACTTC. Its translation is CASSRTSGRSQSYQETQYF.

V usage is TRBV2 and J usage is TRBJ2-7; 9 bases are a match to TRBD1. CDR3 length: 14 residues. V lost 6 bases to trimming and J lost 5 bases; unmatched junction nucleotides: 8. The germline V gene has CDR1 SNHLY and CDR2 FYNNEI. The CDR3 spells CASRPTGGGDEQYF. DNA for the CDR3: TGTGCCAGCAGGCCGACAGGGGGTGGAGACGAGCAGTACTTC. Together with reference TRBV2 and TRBJ2-7, the CDR3 gives the full variable domain: EPEVTQTPSHQVTQMGQEVILRCVPISNHLYFYWYRQILGQKVEFLVSFYNNEISEKSEIFDDQFSVERPDGSNFTLKIRSTKLEDSAMYFCASRPTGGGDEQYFGPGTRLTVT.

This clone appeared a single time. V is TRBV6-2 or TRBV6-3 and J is TRBJ2-4, with 14 bases identical to TRBD2. Germline values: CDR1 MNHEY, CDR2 SVGEGT. V lost 5 bases, J lost 8 bases, and 8 bases stayed unmatched. The CDR3 consists of 16 residues. DNA for the CDR3: TGTGCCAGCAGTGACCCGGGACTAGCGGGAGTTGACATTCAGTACTTC. It specifies CASSDPGLAGVDIQYF.

The rearrangement joins TRBV4-3 to TRBJ2-1, with D tentatively TRBD2 (6 bases). Trimming removed 1 base at V and 4 bases at J, with 11 bases between. Germline CDR1 reads LGHNA; CDR2 reads YSLEER. CDR3 length equals 15 residues. CDR3: CASSQAGTSYNEQFF. The CDR3 nucleotides are TGCGCCAGCAGCCAAGCCGGGACTTCGTACAATGAGCAGTTCTTC.

The J gene is TRBJ1-4, the V gene TRBV7-9; TRBD1 is a possible D gene (6 bases). CDR1 and CDR2 (germline): SEHNR, FQNEAQ (reference sequence). This CDR3 spans 14 amino acids. Trimming removed 6 bases at V and 8 bases at J, with 16 bases between. The CDR3 coding sequence is TGTGCCAGCAGAATTGGCCAGGGGCGGGAAAAACTGTTTTTT. Protein product: CASRIGQGREKLFF.

The CDR3 DNA is TGTGCCAGCAGCTCGGGACAGGGAACCAACTATGGCTACACCTTC. It specifies CASSSGQGTNYGYTF. The rearrangement uses TRBV6-6 and TRBJ1-2; 9 bases fit TRBD1. The CDR3 has 15 residues. CDR1 is MNHNY, CDR2 SVGAGI, per germline (reference sequence). V lost 6 bases to trimming and J lost 2 bases; unmatched junction nucleotides: 7.

The V and J genes are TRBV6-1 and TRBJ1-5; 8 bases agree with TRBD1. The junction had 9 bases not matched to a gene; V was cut back by 2 bases and J by 15 bases. The CDR3 spans 13 residues. Germline CDR1 is MNHNS and CDR2 is SASEGT. The CDR3 DNA reads TGTGCCAGCAGTGAAAAGATCGACAGGGGTCCGCATTTT. Translated: CASSEKIDRGPHF.

This clone has only a few counts. This chain connects TRBV6-5 to TRBJ2-6, with D perhaps matching TRBD1 (5 bases). Trimming removed 5 bases at V and 9 bases at J, with 8 bases between. From germline, CDR1 is MNHEY and CDR2 SVGAGI. The CDR3 has 12 amino acids. The CDR3 loop reads CASSTDSNVLTF. The CDR3 DNA is TGTGCCAGCAGTACCGACAGCAACGTCCTGACTTTC.

The J gene is TRBJ2-7, the V gene TRBV28; 7 nucleotides line up with TRBD2. V was pared by 4 bases and J by 7 bases, with 4 bases of the junction left unmatched. Germline assignment: CDR1 MDHEN and CDR2 SYDVKM. The CDR3 has 12 amino acids. In DNA form, the CDR3 reads TGTGCCAGCAGTTCCGGGGAGGGAGAGCAGTACTTC. It codes for CASSSGEGEQYF. Full variable domain (remainder filled in from reference TRBV28 and TRBJ2-7): DVKVTQSSRYLVKRTGEKVFLECVQDMDHENMFWYRQDPGLGLRLIYFSYDVKMKEKGDIPEGYSVSREKKERFSLILESASTNQTSMYLCASSSGEGEQYFGPGTRLTVT.

The V gene is TRBV6-2 or TRBV6-3, the J gene TRBJ2-5, with 10 bases matching TRBD2. The germline gives CDR1 MNHEY, CDR2 SVGEGT. With 4 bases clipped from V and 5 bases from J, the junction kept 10 bases outside the gene matches. This CDR3 comprises 16 residues. CDR3 nucleotide sequence: TGTGCCAGCAGTTTCTCCAAGCGGGAGGGCCCCGAGACCCAGTACTTC. It encodes CASSFSKREGPETQYF.

The chain recombines TRBV3-1 (or the pseudogene TRBV3-2) with TRBJ1-5; no firm D call. This CDR3 has 16 residues. The V gene lost 4 bases and the J gene lost 6 bases, with 19 bases spanning the gap. Germline loops: CDR1 LGHDT, CDR2 YNNKEL (reference sequence). DNA of the CDR3: TGTGCCAGCAGCCCAGGACGGGGAGGGTTCTTTCAGCCCCAGCATTTT. It translates to CASSPGRGGFFQPQHF.

This clone was detected a few times. This chain links TRBV5-5 with TRBJ1-5, with D maybe TRBD1 (6 bases). This CDR3 contains 13 residues. Per the germline V gene, CDR1 is SGHKS and CDR2 is YYEKEE (reference sequence). Trimming shortened V by 3 bases and J by 6 bases, and 10 bases separated the two germline ends. The CDR3 region is CASSWQGSQPQHF. CDR3 DNA sequence: TGTGCCAGCAGCTGGCAGGGGTCTCAGCCCCAGCATTTT.

This rearrangement joins TRBV19 to TRBJ1-1, with TRBD1 matching 11 bases. The J segment lost 10 bases and the V segment lost 9 bases, leaving 7 bases of the junction unmatched. CDR3 length: 12 residues. Germline assignment: CDR1 LNHDA and CDR2 SQIVND (reference sequence). The CDR3 reads CASTDRGRGAFF. The CDR3 DNA is TGTGCCAGCACGGACAGGGGGCGCGGAGCTTTCTTT.

This rearrangement joins TRBV28 to TRBJ1-5; TRBD1 aligns across 7 bases. The CDR3 extends over 14 amino acids. J was trimmed by 6 bases and V by 4 bases; bases with no gene match: 6. Germline V gene sequence: CDR1 MDHEN, CDR2 SYDVKM. The CDR3 region is CASSSPTGSQPQHF. In DNA, the CDR3 is TGTGCCAGCAGTTCCCCGACAGGGAGTCAGCCCCAGCATTTT.

This clone was counted once. This chain uses TRBV28 with TRBJ2-7; 7 bases line up with TRBD1. Germline-derived CDR1 and CDR2 are MDHEN and SYDVKM. The CDR3 sequence is 15 residues long. After removal of 3 bases from V and 5 bases from J, the junction contained 10 bases not matched to a gene. The CDR3 loop is CASSFDGDRGDEQYF. The CDR3 nucleotides read TGTGCCAGCAGTTTTGATGGGGACAGAGGGGACGAGCAGTACTTC. The variable domain in full, completed from reference TRBV28 and TRBJ2-7, reads DVKVTQSSRYLVKRTGEKVFLECVQDMDHENMFWYRQDPGLGLRLIYFSYDVKMKEKGDIPEGYSVSREKKERFSLILESASTNQTSMYLCASSFDGDRGDEQYFGPGTRLTVT.

The V and J genes are TRBV9 and TRBJ2-1; 7 positions match TRBD2. From germline, CDR1 is SGDLS and CDR2 YYNGEE. V gave up 0 bases and J gave up 7 bases; unmatched junction bases: 7. This CDR3 contains 15 residues. CDR3 sequence (DNA): TGTGCCAGCAGCGTAGGGGCTAGCGGACAAAATGAGCAGTTCTTC. It yields the protein CASSVGASGQNEQFF.

The gene calls are TRBV7-9 and TRBJ1-2, with 9 bases aligning to TRBD1. The V segment lost 5 bases and the J segment 2 bases; nucleotides outside the gene matches: 9. Germline CDR1 SEHNR, CDR2 FQNEAQ (reference sequence). The CDR3 has 16 residues. The CDR3 DNA is TGTGCCAGCAGCCCCCCGGGACAGGGACTAAACTATGGCTACACCTTC. This translates into CASSPPGQGLNYGYTF.

This clone occurred once. The chain is built from TRBV3-1 (or the pseudogene TRBV3-2) and TRBJ2-7; TRBD1 aligns across 8 bases. The junction had 5 bases not matched to a gene; V was cut back by 2 bases and J by 2 bases. The CDR3 is 15 amino acids. Germline CDR1 is LGHDT and CDR2 is YNNKEL (reference sequence). CDR3 sequence: CASSQTTGDPYEQYF. CDR3 DNA: TGTGCCAGCAGCCAAACGACAGGGGATCCCTACGAGCAGTACTTC.

This clone was found once. The chain uses TRBV30 and TRBJ2-5, with 7 bases that match TRBD2. Trimming cost V 1 base and J 5 bases; bases outside gene matches: 7. Germline V gene data show CDR1 as GTSNPN and CDR2 as SVGIG (reference sequence). The CDR3 has 14 amino acids. The CDR3 nucleotides are TGTGCCTGGAGTGGAAGGACCGGGGGGGAGACCCAGTACTTC. It specifies CAWSGRTGGETQYF.

J is TRBJ2-7 and V is TRBV5-4, with D perhaps TRBD1 (6 bases). Trimming removed 0 bases from V and 3 bases from J, with 10 bases in between. This CDR3 is 14 amino acids long. Germline V CDR1 and CDR2: SGHNT, YYREEE (reference sequence). CDR3 nucleotides: TGTGCCAGCAGCTTGGGGCAGGGGTTCTACGAGCAGTACTTC. Residues: CASSLGQGFYEQYF.

This clone was counted once. J is TRBJ1-2 and V is TRBV29-1, with D uncertain. The V gene lost 6 bases and the J gene lost 3 bases, with 23 bases spanning the gap. Germline V gene data show CDR1 as SQVTM and CDR2 as ANQGSEA. This CDR3 has 16 residues. Written as DNA, the CDR3 is TGCAGCGTCATCACATGGGCTACGGACTCCGACTATGGCTACACCTTC. It specifies CSVITWATDSDYGYTF. The whole variable domain, remainder taken from reference TRBV29-1 and TRBJ1-2, is SAVISQKPSRDICQRGTSLTIQCQVDSQVTMMFWYRQQPGQSLTLIATANQGSEATYESGFVIDKFPISRPNLTFSTLTVSNMSPEDSSIYLCSVITWATDSDYGYTFGSGTRLTVV.

The rearrangement uses TRBV19 and TRBJ1-5, with 8 bases aligning to TRBD1. Trimming took 4 bases from V and 7 from J; bases not matched to a gene: 9. The CDR3 loop spans 15 amino acids. The germline gives CDR1 LNHDA, CDR2 SQIVND (reference sequence). The CDR3 coding sequence is TGTGCCAGTAGTACCGAACAGACAGGGGTACAGCCCCAGCATTTT. Protein sequence: CASSTEQTGVQPQHF.

This clone occurred a few times. The chain couples TRBV6-1 to TRBJ1-2, with D unresolved. V lost 1 base and J lost 5, with 8 bases in between. CDR1 and CDR2 from the germline V gene are MNHNS and SASEGT. The CDR3 runs 13 residues. The CDR3 sequence: CASSEEAIYGYTF. The CDR3 DNA reads as TGTGCCAGCAGTGAAGAAGCTATTTATGGCTACACCTTC.

The chain employs TRBV6-5 and TRBJ1-4, with D perhaps matching TRBD1 (5 bases). The V gene's germline CDR1 is MNHEY and CDR2 SVGAGI. The V gene lost 4 bases and the J gene lost 8 bases, with 17 bases spanning the gap. The CDR3 consists of 15 residues. The CDR3 DNA reads TGTGCCAGCAGTTCCACAGCGGGGGGGGGAGAAAAACTGTTTTTT. It yields the protein CASSSTAGGGEKLFF.